The T cell receptor beta chain described here comes from a study of shared clonotypes between healthy human individuals. Study-level information: CD8 memory received one plate per donor, CD8 naive two, CD4 memory three and CD4 naive three.

In germline, CDR1 is MNHNS, CDR2 SASEGT. The length of the CDR3 is 16 residues. J lost 3 bases, V lost 2 bases, and 9 bases had no gene match. A word on this clone: Its antigen is not identified.

Method: immunoSEQ multiplex PCR; TCRdb's copy keeps in-frame clones and lacks some. Of just over 2,000,000 clones in the sample, less than 95% were seen once. The naive CD8 subset, CD45RO-negative cells positively selected for CCR7, excluded terminally differentiated effector memory CD45RA+ cells. Overall study results and limits: Clonotype sharing across a few donors was observed for 4% to 6.5% of naive CD4 clonotypes. A small donor pool kept down the genetic and exposure-history diversity that was represented.

The V call is TRBV6-1, the J call TRBJ2-5, with 7 bases identical to TRBD2. The TCR originated in a man aged 18 to 29 in good health. Sequenced: naive CD8+ T cells sorted from blood. The CDR3 region is CASSESSGLREETQYF. The DNA of the CDR3 is TGTGCCAGCAGTGAAAGTAGCGGGCTCAGGGAAGAGACCCAGTACTTC.